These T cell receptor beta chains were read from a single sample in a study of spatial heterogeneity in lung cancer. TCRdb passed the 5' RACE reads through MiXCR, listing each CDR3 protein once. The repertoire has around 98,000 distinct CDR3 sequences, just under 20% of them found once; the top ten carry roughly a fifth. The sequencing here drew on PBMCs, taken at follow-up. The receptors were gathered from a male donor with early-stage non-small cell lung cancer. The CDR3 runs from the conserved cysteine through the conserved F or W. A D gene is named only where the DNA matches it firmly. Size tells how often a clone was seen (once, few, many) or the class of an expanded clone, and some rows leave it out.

CASSFQTQGYEQYF	TGTGCCAGCAGCTTCCAAACCCAAGGCTACGAGCAGTACTTC	TRBV7-3	TRBJ2-7	NA	NA
CASRTRSKVTDTQYF	TGTGCCAGTAGGACTAGATCAAAAGTGACAGATACGCAGTATTTT	TRBV19	TRBJ2-3	NA	NA
CSARVPSGASYNEQFF	TGCAGTGCTAGAGTGCCTAGCGGGGCCTCCTACAATGAGCAGTTCTTC	TRBV20-1	TRBJ2-1	TRBD2	many
CASSYWGGPGNTIYF	TGTGCCAGCAGTTACTGGGGGGGTCCTGGAAACACCATATATTTT	TRBV12-3/TRBV12-4	TRBJ1-3	NA	few
CASSPLPNTEAFF	TGTGCCAGCTCACCCCTACCGAACACTGAAGCTTTCTTT	TRBV18	TRBJ1-1	NA	NA
CSATGTGSTEAFF	TGCAGTGCGACCGGGACAGGGTCGACTGAAGCTTTCTTT	TRBV20-1	TRBJ1-1	TRBD1	few
CASSLALETAQYF	TGCGCCAGCAGCTTGGCCCTGGAGACAGCGCAGTACTTC	TRBV5-1	TRBJ2-4	NA	NA
CVSSLGDRGQPQHF	TGTGTCAGCAGCTTAGGGGACAGGGGCCAGCCCCAGCATTTT	TRBV7-2	TRBJ1-5	TRBD1	NA
CASRPANANQPQHF	TGTGCCAGCAGACCAGCTAACGCCAATCAGCCCCAGCATTTT	TRBV6-5	TRBJ1-5	NA	few
CASSPRTGGTKTYEQYF	TGTGCCAGCAGTCCTAGGACTGGCGGGACTAAGACCTACGAGCAGTACTTC	TRBV6-6	TRBJ2-7	TRBD2	few
CASSRDRGYSPLHF	TGTGCCAGCAGCCGGGACAGGGGTTATTCACCCCTCCACTTT	TRBV14	TRBJ1-6	TRBD1	few
CASSLENRGAFF	TGTGCCAGCAGCTTAGAAAACAGGGGTGCTTTCTTT	TRBV7-9	TRBJ1-1	TRBD1	NA
CSASGGDRGRYGYTF	TGCAGTGCTAGTGGAGGGGACAGGGGCCGCTATGGCTACACCTTC	TRBV20-1	TRBJ1-2	TRBD1	few
CAISDSGNQPQHF	TGTGCCATCAGTGACAGTGGGAATCAGCCCCAGCATTTT	TRBV10-3	TRBJ1-5	NA	NA